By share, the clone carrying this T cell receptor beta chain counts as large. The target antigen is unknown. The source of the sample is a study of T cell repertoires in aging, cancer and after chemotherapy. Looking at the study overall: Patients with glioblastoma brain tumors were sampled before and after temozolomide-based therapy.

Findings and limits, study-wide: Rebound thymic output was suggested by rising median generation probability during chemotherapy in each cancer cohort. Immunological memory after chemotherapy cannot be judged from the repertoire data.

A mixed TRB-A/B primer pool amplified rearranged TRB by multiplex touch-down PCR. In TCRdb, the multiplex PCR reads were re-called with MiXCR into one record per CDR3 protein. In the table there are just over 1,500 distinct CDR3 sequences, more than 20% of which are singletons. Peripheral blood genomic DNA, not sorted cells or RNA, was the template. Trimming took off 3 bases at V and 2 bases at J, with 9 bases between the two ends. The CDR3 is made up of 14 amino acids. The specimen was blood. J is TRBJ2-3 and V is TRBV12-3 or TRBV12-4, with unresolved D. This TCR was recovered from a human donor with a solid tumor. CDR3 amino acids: CASSLSSFTDTQYF. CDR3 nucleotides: TGTGCCAGCAGTTTGTCGTCCTTCACAGATACGCAGTATTTT.